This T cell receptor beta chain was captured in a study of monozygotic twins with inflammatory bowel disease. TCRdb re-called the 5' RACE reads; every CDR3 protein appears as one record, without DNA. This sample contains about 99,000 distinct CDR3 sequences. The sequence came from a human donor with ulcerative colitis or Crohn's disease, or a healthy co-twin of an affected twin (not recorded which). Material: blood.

The chain's CDR3 is CASSYDEGELFF. The V and J genes are TRBV7-3 and TRBJ2-2. The length of the CDR3 is 12 residues. In germline, CDR1 is SGHTA, CDR2 FQGTGA.